A selection of T cell receptor beta chains follows, all from one sample in a study of identical twins. One entry per CDR3 protein, called by TCRdb with MiXCR from the 5' RACE reads. The sample lists over 550,000 distinct CDR3 sequences; roughly 6.6% were seen once. These records were also assigned to another study, of yellow fever vaccine responses in identical twins.

Sequences were obtained from PBMCs. The receptors shown here come from a woman aged 18-29 years in good health. CDR3s include the opening cysteine and the closing phenylalanine or tryptophan. The order of the fields is D gene, J gene, V gene, clone size, CDR3 protein, CDR3 DNA. The D gene is left open where the match is weak. The listing skips clone size in some rows; elsewhere it reads once, few, many or a size class.

TRBD1,TRBJ2-7,TRBV5-1,NA,CASSLAGGQESYEQYF,TGCGCCAGCAGCTTGGCCGGGGGACAGGAGTCCTACGAGCAGTACTTC
NA,TRBJ2-3,TRBV4-1,NA,CASSHTGTAGDTQYF,TGCGCCAGCAGCCACACAGGGACCGCGGGAGATACGCAGTATTTT
TRBD2,TRBJ2-3,TRBV3-1,many,CASSLRLAGASDTQYF,TGTGCCAGCAGCCTACGACTAGCGGGGGCCTCAGATACGCAGTATTTT
NA,TRBJ1-6,TRBV19,few,CASSIQGRENSPLHF,TGTGCCAGTAGTATTCAGGGGAGGGAGAATTCACCCCTCCACTTT
NA,TRBJ2-7,TRBV15,many,CATSIGLSYEQYF,TGTGCCACCAGCATTGGACTCTCCTACGAGCAGTACTTC
NA,TRBJ2-2,TRBV25-1,many,CASSHRGNTGELFF,TGTGCCAGCAGTCACAGAGGGAACACCGGGGAGCTGTTTTTT
NA,TRBJ2-1,TRBV29-1,many,CSVVNPTLPRGDEQFF,TGCAGCGTTGTCAACCCTACCTTACCTCGAGGGGACGAGCAGTTCTTC
NA,TRBJ2-2,TRBV28,many,CASSSSSAGVGELFF,TGTGCCAGCAGTTCGTCCTCGGCCGGGGTCGGGGAGCTGTTTTTT
TRBD1,TRBJ2-5,TRBV14,NA,CASSPPWTGWWETQYF,TGTGCCAGCAGCCCTCCTTGGACAGGGTGGTGGGAGACCCAGTACTTC
NA,TRBJ1-1,TRBV4-1,many,CASSHSGGMNTEAFF,TGCGCCAGCAGCCACTCCGGGGGCATGAACACTGAAGCTTTCTTT
TRBD1,TRBJ2-6,TRBV11-1,NA,CASSLRSRGLSSGANVLTF,TGTGCCAGCAGCTTACGATCAAGGGGGCTCAGCTCTGGGGCCAACGTCCTGACTTTC
NA,TRBJ2-3,TRBV6-5,NA,CASSSFSPETDTQYF,TGTGCCAGCAGTTCTTTCTCACCCGAAACAGATACGCAGTATTTT
NA,TRBJ2-2,TRBV5-4,many,CASSFSQGRFTGELFF,TGTGCCAGCAGCTTTTCACAGGGTCGATTCACCGGGGAGCTGTTTTTT
TRBD2,TRBJ2-5,TRBV5-1,few,CASSPAGALETQYF,TGCGCCAGCAGTCCAGCGGGAGCTCTTGAGACCCAGTACTTC
TRBD1,TRBJ1-5,TRBV29-1,NA,CSVEEHGQGAPQHF,TGCAGCGTTGAAGAGCACGGACAGGGTGCCCCCCAGCATTTT
TRBD1,TRBJ1-2,TRBV2,few,CASSGGQKKYGYTF,TGTGCCAGCAGTGGGGGACAGAAAAAATATGGCTACACCTTC
TRBD2,TRBJ2-5,TRBV10-1,NA,CASSERLAAAKETQYF,TGCGCCAGCAGTGAGAGGCTAGCGGCGGCAAAAGAGACCCAGTACTTC
TRBD1,TRBJ1-5,TRBV6-1,NA,CASSERGRGTGVGNQPQHF,TGTGCCAGCAGTGAAAGGGGAAGAGGGACAGGGGTTGGCAATCAGCCCCAGCATTTT
TRBD1,TRBJ2-7,TRBV24-1,NA,CATSDDTTGGYEQYF,TGTGCCACCAGTGATGACACGACAGGGGGCTACGAGCAGTACTTC
NA,TRBJ1-1,TRBV14,many,CASSQAEWGWDTEAFF,TGTGCCAGCAGCCAAGCGGAGTGGGGCTGGGACACTGAAGCTTTCTTT
NA,TRBJ2-5,TRBV5-1,NA,CASSLWQGKETQYF,TGCGCCAGCAGCTTGTGGCAGGGGAAAGAGACCCAGTACTTC
TRBD2,TRBJ2-2,TRBV5-1,NA,CASSPQGGSGTGELFF,TGCGCCAGCAGCCCCCAGGGAGGGAGCGGGACGGGGGAGCTGTTTTTT
NA,TRBJ2-5,TRBV3-1,many,CASSQLNTDQETQYF,TGTGCCAGCAGCCAACTCAACACCGATCAAGAGACCCAGTACTTC
NA,TRBJ2-1,TRBV24-1,many,CATSEPQGRGQFF,TGTGCCACCAGTGAGCCCCAGGGAAGGGGGCAGTTCTTC
NA,TRBJ2-2,TRBV12-3/TRBV12-4,few,CASGQQDTGELFF,TGTGCCAGCGGTCAACAGGACACCGGGGAGCTGTTTTTT
NA,TRBJ1-1,TRBV11-2,few,CASSYMPAGAKTEAFF,TGTGCCAGCAGCTACATGCCGGCAGGGGCGAAAACTGAAGCTTTCTTT
NA,TRBJ2-1,TRBV10-3,few,CAISELEAGTKQFF,TGTGCCATCAGTGAGTTAGAGGCCGGGACCAAGCAGTTCTTC
TRBD2,TRBJ2-3,TRBV15,NA,CATSRVPGGGSTDTQYF,TGTGCCACCAGCAGGGTCCCGGGCGGGGGGAGCACAGATACGCAGTATTTT
NA,TRBJ2-5,TRBV3-1,many,CASSPRGRVETQYF,TGTGCCAGCAGCCCTAGGGGCAGGGTAGAGACCCAGTACTTC
TRBD1,TRBJ1-5,TRBV6-1,NA,CASSRQGVRQPQHF,TGTGCCAGCAGTCGACAGGGGGTTAGGCAGCCCCAGCATTTT
NA,TRBJ1-4,TRBV20-1,few,CSARFGGGTNEKLFF,TGCAGTGCTAGATTTGGGGGCGGAACTAATGAAAAACTGTTTTTT
NA,TRBJ2-3,TRBV18,few,CASSPTLQTSRDTQYF,TGTGCCAGCTCGCCCACTTTACAGACCTCTCGAGATACGCAGTATTTT
NA,TRBJ2-2,TRBV5-1,many,CASRFFRNTGELFF,TGCGCCAGCAGATTCTTCAGGAACACCGGGGAGCTGTTTTTT
NA,TRBJ1-5,TRBV20-1,NA,CSARDPDGSNQPQHF,TGCAGTGCTAGAGATCCGGACGGTAGCAATCAGCCCCAGCATTTT
NA,TRBJ2-1,TRBV11-2,few,CASSPPWAGSNEQFF,TGTGCCAGCAGCCCCCCCTGGGCAGGGTCCAATGAGCAGTTCTTC
TRBD2,TRBJ2-3,TRBV12-3/TRBV12-4,many,CASSLGLAGYTDTQYF,TGTGCCAGCAGTTTAGGACTAGCGGGATACACAGATACGCAGTATTTT
TRBD2,TRBJ2-1,TRBV6-1,NA,CASSMPGLASPRNEQFF,TGTGCCAGCAGTATGCCGGGACTAGCGAGTCCTCGCAATGAGCAGTTCTTC
TRBD2,TRBJ2-1,TRBV11-2,NA,CASSSILAGQSTSDNEQFF,TGTGCCAGCAGCTCGATACTAGCGGGTCAATCTACATCGGACAATGAGCAGTTCTTC
NA,TRBJ2-1,TRBV20-1,many,CSVWGPASNEQFF,TGCAGTGTCTGGGGCCCGGCCTCCAATGAGCAGTTCTTC
TRBD1,TRBJ1-4,TRBV29-1,NA,CSVAPGTGVEKLFF,TGCAGCGTTGCCCCCGGGACAGGGGTTGAAAAACTGTTTTTT
TRBD2,TRBJ2-7,TRBV7-9,NA,CASSMGSGSSYEQYF,TGTGCCAGCAGCATGGGTAGCGGGAGCTCCTACGAGCAGTACTTC
TRBD2,TRBJ2-7,TRBV12-3/TRBV12-4,NA,CASSLQAASGRAVQYF,TGTGCCAGCAGTCTTCAGGCGGCTAGCGGGAGGGCCGTGCAGTACTTC
TRBD2,TRBJ2-1,TRBV5-1,few,CASSSLPGGSYNEQFF,TGCGCCAGCAGCTCCCTTCCGGGAGGATCCTACAATGAGCAGTTCTTC
TRBD2,TRBJ2-2,TRBV12-3/TRBV12-4,few,CASSSNRGRRTGELFF,TGTGCCAGCAGCTCAAACCGCGGGAGACGCACCGGGGAGCTGTTTTTT
TRBD2,TRBJ2-3,TRBV5-1,NA,CASSLVAGGPGDTQYF,TGCGCCAGCAGCCTGGTAGCGGGGGGGCCGGGAGATACGCAGTATTTT
NA,TRBJ2-7,TRBV28,many,CASSNPGPPYEQYF,TGTGCCAGCAGTAATCCGGGACCACCCTACGAGCAGTACTTC
NA,TRBJ2-7,TRBV24-1,many,CATKDDTYEQYF,TGTGCCACCAAAGATGATACCTACGAGCAGTACTTC
NA,TRBJ2-3,TRBV28,NA,CASSGFGRRGSPDTQYF,TGTGCCAGCAGTGGGTTCGGACGGCGGGGCTCCCCAGATACGCAGTATTTT
NA,TRBJ2-1,TRBV7-9,many,CASSTLNEQFF,TGTGCCAGCAGCACCCTCAATGAGCAGTTCTTC
TRBD2,TRBJ2-1,TRBV12-3/TRBV12-4,few,CASSLAYSWETSGISEQFF,TGTGCCAGCAGTTTAGCGTACAGTTGGGAGACTAGCGGGATCTCTGAGCAGTTCTTC
TRBD2,TRBJ2-2,TRBV27,few,CASSSTSGGINTGELFF,TGTGCCAGCAGTTCGACTAGCGGGGGGATCAACACCGGGGAGCTGTTTTTT
NA,TRBJ1-5,TRBV12-3/TRBV12-4,many,CASSALQGARNQPQHF,TGTGCCAGCAGTGCTTTACAGGGTGCCCGCAATCAGCCCCAGCATTTT
NA,TRBJ2-3,TRBV28,many,CASRRRDQLWDTQYF,TGTGCCAGCAGGCGACGGGACCAACTTTGGGATACGCAGTATTTT